This T cell receptor beta chain was sequenced for a study of Tregs in tolerant kidney transplant recipients. Unstimulated Tregs (CD4+CD25+CD127-) and CD4+CD25- non-Tregs were sorted from PBMCs. Study-wide results and limits: Few patients were studied, so findings need validation in larger groups. The most relevant donor-specific Treg TCRbeta repertoire apparently came from expansion with activated donor B cells. No direct test of biological reproducibility was done here.

The CDR3 length is 15 residues. Per the germline V gene, CDR1 is SGHAT and CDR2 is FQNNGV. V lost 3 bases and J lost 6; bases outside the gene matches: 9. This clone has a count of ten or more. Its antigen remains unidentified. Sequencing used immunoSEQ multiplex PCR; TCRdb keeps in-frame clones, though not all of them. Of some 90,000 clones in the sample, 85% to 95% were seen once. The source of this sequence is a human donor in good health. The chain employs TRBV11-2 and TRBJ2-3; 7 nucleotides align to TRBD2. Sequences were obtained from CD8+ T cells from blood. The CDR3 spells CASSFWGGVLDTQYF. CDR3 DNA: TGTGCCAGCAGCTTCTGGGGAGGGGTTTTGGATACGCAGTATTTT.